This section outlines one T cell receptor beta chain sequence together with its context. The CDR3 is 11 amino acids. Trimming at V came to 10 bases and at J to 8 bases, leaving 7 bases not matched to a gene. Looked up from germline, CDR1 is SNHLY and CDR2 is FYNNEI. Original data processing: Reference gene primer amplification in the assay estimated nucleated cell counts. This table comes from immunoSEQ multiplex PCR, and its TCRdb copy is limited to in-frame clones, with some not included. V, J and clone size were drawn from that table, and D and trimming were deduced from the DNA. This sample has some 100,000 clones, with 88% found just once. This sample stems from a study of blood T cell repertoires in COVID-19. At the level of the study: Collection of acute and convalescent COVID-19 samples took place in the United States, Italy and Spain.

The sequenced sample consisted of peripheral blood. V gene TRBV2 combines with J gene TRBJ1-2; TRBD1 agrees at 7 bases. The receptor was derived from a woman aged 60-75 years with acute or convalescent COVID-19. The CDR3 bases are TGTGCCATTCCTCGGACAGGAGGCTACACCTTC. This translates into CAIPRTGGYTF.